This T cell receptor (beta chain) was recorded in a study of control samples from healthy donors and cancer patients. This clone showed up just a few times. Germline loops: CDR1 SGHRS, CDR2 YFSETQ. The CDR3 is made up of 18 amino acids. V lost 2 bases, J lost 2 bases, and 10 bases stayed unmatched. The protocol was immunoSEQ multiplex PCR, while the TCRdb copy is restricted to in-frame clones and leaves out a portion. The sample holds tens of thousands of clones; 86% are singletons and the top ten take roughly 1.3%. This clonotype originated in a woman aged 50 to 65 in good health. The rearrangement uses TRBV5-1 and TRBJ2-7; 13 bases are shared with TRBD2. Sequencing was carried out using blood. DNA for the CDR3: TGCGCCAGCAGCTTCGGGACTAGCGGGACGACTACACCCTACGAGCAGTACTTC. Its translation is CASSFGTSGTTTPYEQYF. Supplemented by reference TRBV5-1 and TRBJ2-7, the full variable domain reads KAGVTQTPRYLIKTRGQQVTLSCSPISGHRSVSWYQQTPGQGLQFLFEYFSETQRNKGNFPGRFSGRQFSNSRSEMNVSTLELGDSALYLCASSFGTSGTTTPYEQYFGPGTRLTVT.